This TCR beta chain was recorded in a study of CD8+CD57+ T cells in acquired aplastic anemia. At the level of the study: Some 10 million reads were obtained on average for healthy donor CD4+ cells.

Germline CDR1 reads LNHDA; CDR2 reads SQIVND (reference sequence). Trimming left V 0 bases short and J 1 base short, with 3 bases between. This CDR3 contains 13 residues. Study-wide results and limits: Controls did not differ significantly from patients in CD8+ Simpson's diversity.

This clonotype has at least ten counts. Its target is unknown. Genomic DNA acted as the template from which TCR beta VDJ combination and CDR3 sequence profiling were carried out. TCRdb fed the reads into MiXCR, producing one record per CDR3 protein. The sample comprises some 120,000 distinct CDR3 sequences, around 48% of which are singletons, and about 2.5% rests with the top ten. The clonotype comes from a human donor in good health, serving as a control. The sequenced material came from sorted CD4+, CD8+, or CD8+CD57+ T cells (not recorded which) from PBMCs. The J gene is TRBJ1-1, the V gene TRBV19; D gene uncertain. The CDR3 nucleotides read TGTGCCAGTAGTATAGAGGGGAACACTGAAGCTTTCTTT. Amino acids: CASSIEGNTEAFF.